The present T cell receptor (beta chain) was sequenced within a study of T-cell reconstitution after alpha-beta-depleted transplantation in children. The V gene's germline CDR1 is ENHRY and CDR2 SYGVKD. The V end lost 1 base, the J end lost 7 bases, and 10 bases lay between the germline ends. This CDR3 has 13 amino acids. Unique molecular identifiers were incorporated when the TCRbeta library was constructed. MiXCR, run by TCRdb on the PCR reads, gives a single entry per CDR3 protein. The sample gives approximately 420,000 distinct CDR3 sequences, 11% of which show up once; roughly 6% is in the top ten.

The V gene is TRBV10-3, the J gene TRBJ1-2, with D tentatively TRBD1 (6 bases). Here the sequenced sample was PBMCs from the stem cell graft donor, taken from the stem cell graft. This receptor was identified in a human donor who donated a stem cell graft to a child with acute myeloid leukemia. CDR3 amino acids: CAISEFGQTGYTF. In DNA form, the CDR3 reads TGTGCCATCAGTGAGTTCGGACAGACTGGCTACACCTTC.